Included here is one T cell receptor beta chain sequence, with context. Clones were sequenced by immunoSEQ multiplex PCR, and TCRdb holds only the in-frame ones, with some missing. This sample yields tens of thousands of clones, of which 80% to 90% are seen a single time; 7.5% to 9.5% belongs to the top ten. The entry originates in a study of blood T cell repertoires in COVID-19. Study summary: PBMCs, B-cell-depleted T cells, or T cells were the source of the cDNA or gDNA that made up the material.

CDR1 and CDR2 from the germline V gene are KGHDR and SFDVKD. V gave up 3 bases and J gave up 4 bases, with 12 bases separating them. The CDR3 runs 16 residues. This clonotype originated in a woman aged 70-85 years with acute or convalescent COVID-19. J is TRBJ2-6 and V is TRBV24-1; D is possibly TRBD2 (6 bases). Sequencing used peripheral blood. The CDR3 spells CATSDSGPQGANVLTF. The CDR3 bases are TGTGCCACCAGTGATAGCGGGCCCCAGGGGGCCAACGTCCTGACTTTC.